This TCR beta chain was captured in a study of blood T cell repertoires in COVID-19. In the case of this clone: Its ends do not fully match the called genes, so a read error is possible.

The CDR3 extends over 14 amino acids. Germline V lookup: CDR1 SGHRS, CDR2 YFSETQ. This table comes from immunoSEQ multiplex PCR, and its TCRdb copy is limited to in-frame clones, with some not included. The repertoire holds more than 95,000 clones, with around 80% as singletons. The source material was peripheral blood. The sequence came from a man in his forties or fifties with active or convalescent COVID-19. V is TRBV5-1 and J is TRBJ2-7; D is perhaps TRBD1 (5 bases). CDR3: CASSLAGISHEQYF. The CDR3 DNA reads TGCGCCAGCAGCTTGGCAGGGATCTCCCACGAGCAGTACTTC.